Listed below are T cell receptor beta chains from one sample, sequenced in a study of T cells in Graves' hyperthyroidism and ophthalmopathy. One entry per CDR3 protein results from TCRdb running MiXCR on the multiplex PCR reads. The repertoire consists of fewer than 550,000 distinct CDR3 sequences, with 15% to 17% occurring once and the leading ten covering approximately 7.5%. The sequencing sample was made of blood. The origin of the receptors is a woman aged 18-29 years with Graves' hyperthyroidism. Both conserved end residues are trimmed from each CDR3. Size is omitted from some rows. Given values are once, few, many or a class for expanded clones.

J,size,V,length,CDR3
TRBJ1-5,once,TRBV7-8,11,AGSLDGVQPQH
TRBJ2-3,few,TRBV19,15,ASSIDSGTRGPDTQY
TRBJ2-2,many,TRBV30,14,AWSGGTGAYTGELF
TRBJ1-4,many,TRBV5-1,12,ASSLGRGDEKLF
TRBJ2-5,many,TRBV11-2,13,ASIPTTGGRETQY
TRBJ2-5,many,TRBV20-1,12,SARPDRVGETQY
TRBJ2-7,many,TRBV7-8,13,ASSLFSRGPDEQY
TRBJ2-3,NA,TRBV10-3,13,AISEREGRTDTQY
TRBJ1-2,many,TRBV2,9,ASSVEYGYT
TRBJ2-7,many,TRBV3-1,12,ASSQGDSRYEQY
TRBJ2-5,few,TRBV24-1,15,ATSETSGRLFQETQY
TRBJ2-7,many,TRBV20-1,12,SARDSGRVYEQY
TRBJ2-5,many,TRBV10-3,13,AISESAGKIETQY
TRBJ1-2,many,TRBV5-1,14,ASSLGSGPMADGYT
TRBJ1-4,many,TRBV7-2,15,ASSLGRRWEPNEKLF
TRBJ1-2,NA,TRBV28,14,ASTSTRGDRNYGYT
TRBJ2-7,many,TRBV20-1,11,SARDQGAYEQY
TRBJ1-4,NA,TRBV29-1,10,SVSPINEKLF
TRBJ2-1,many,TRBV14,13,ASSQGGETYNEQF
TRBJ1-5,many,TRBV12-3/TRBV12-4,11,ASSFLRSSAQH
TRBJ1-6,NA,TRBV20-1,11,SAREGRNSPLH
TRBJ1-2,NA,TRBV20-1,10,SARAGGYGYT
TRBJ2-1,many,TRBV5-6,11,ASSRIRLDEQF
TRBJ2-2,many,TRBV5-1,10,ASSGRTGELF
TRBJ1-1,many,TRBV27,12,ASSPRTGNTEAF
TRBJ2-7,many,TRBV5-1,10,ASSVREGEQY
TRBJ1-1,few,TRBV11-2,13,ASSLEWTVNTEAF
TRBJ1-2,many,TRBV28,10,ASSTGGGGYT
TRBJ2-3,many,TRBV20-1,12,SAPHLGLADTQY
TRBJ2-3,many,TRBV13,12,ASKGDLFTDTQY
TRBJ1-5,many,TRBV24-1,10,ATSDGGQPQH
TRBJ2-5,many,TRBV6-5,14,ASSYGGGPGSETQY
TRBJ1-1,NA,TRBV5-1,13,ASSPVRQGVTEAF
TRBJ1-6,few,TRBV20-1,10,SASDPNSPLH
TRBJ1-5,many,TRBV12-3/TRBV12-4,11,ASSLMTPRPQH